This TCR beta chain was captured in a study of shared clonotypes between healthy human individuals. General study findings and limits: Sampling involved blood alone; tissue repertoires likely differ.

Per the study methods: ImmunoSEQ output held junction-only sequences without quality scores, so filtering differed. Produced via immunoSEQ multiplex PCR; TCRdb's table is partial and in-frame only. D and trimming were read from the DNA, whereas the V and J calls and clone size are those reported in that table. The profile shows about 1.5 million clones, around 95% of them singletons. Germline CDR1 MNHEY, CDR2 SMNVEV (reference sequence). V lost 2 bases and J lost 4; bases outside the gene matches: 12. CDR3 length: 17 residues. A note on this clone: Its specificity is not known.

This rearrangement joins TRBV27 to TRBJ2-3, with 7 positions matching TRBD1. The sequence derives from a young man in good health. Sequenced material: naive CD4+ T cells sorted from blood. As to subset: CD45RA+ positively selected. In DNA form, the CDR3 reads TGTGCCAGCAGTTTAAGTGAACAGGGGCCACGCGCAGATACGCAGTATTTT. It encodes CASSLSEQGPRADTQYF.